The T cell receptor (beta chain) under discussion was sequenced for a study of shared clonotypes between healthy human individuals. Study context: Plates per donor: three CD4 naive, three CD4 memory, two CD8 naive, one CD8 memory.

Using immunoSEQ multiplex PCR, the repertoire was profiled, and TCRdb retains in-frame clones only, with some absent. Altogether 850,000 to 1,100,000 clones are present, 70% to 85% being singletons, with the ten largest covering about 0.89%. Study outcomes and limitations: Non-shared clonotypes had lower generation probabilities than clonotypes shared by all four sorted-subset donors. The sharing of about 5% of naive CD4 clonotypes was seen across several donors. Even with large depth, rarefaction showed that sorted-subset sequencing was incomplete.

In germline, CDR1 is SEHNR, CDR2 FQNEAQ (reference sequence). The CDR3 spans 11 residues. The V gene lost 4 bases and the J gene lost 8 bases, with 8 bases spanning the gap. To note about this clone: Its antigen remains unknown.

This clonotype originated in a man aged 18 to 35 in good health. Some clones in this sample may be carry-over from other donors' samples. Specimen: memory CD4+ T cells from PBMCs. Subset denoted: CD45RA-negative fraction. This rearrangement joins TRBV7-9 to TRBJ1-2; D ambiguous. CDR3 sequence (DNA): TGTGCCAGCAGCTCTAGGTGGGGCTACACCTTC. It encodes CASSSRWGYTF.